The 21 T cell receptor beta chains reported below all come from one sample, sequenced in a study of blood T cell repertoires in COVID-19. Using immunoSEQ multiplex PCR, the repertoire was profiled, and TCRdb retains in-frame clones only, with some absent. The table has some 130,000 clones, 70% to 80% seen once. Specimen: peripheral blood. These TCRs come from a man aged 55 to 70 who had recovered from COVID-19.

This clone was counted only a few times. CDR3: CASSPRLEEVYGYTF. DNA for the CDR3: TGTGCCAGCAGCCCCCGGTTGGAGGAGGTCTATGGCTACACCTTC. J is TRBJ1-2 and V is TRBV4-2; no clear D. CDR3 length: 15 amino acids. V dropped 4 bases and J dropped 4 bases, with 16 bases sitting between them. Germline V gene lookup returns CDR1 LGHNA and CDR2 YNFKEQ.

This chain links TRBV5-1 with TRBJ2-1, with 8 bases matching TRBD2. The V gene end was trimmed by 1 base and the J gene end by 6 bases; junction bases not matched to a gene: 12. Looked up from germline, CDR1 is SGHRS and CDR2 is YFSETQ. The CDR3 runs to 17 residues. The CDR3 DNA reads as TGCGCCAGCAGCTTGTCAACCAGCGGGAGATCAGGCAATGAGCAGTTCTTC. It codes for CASSLSTSGRSGNEQFF.

The rearrangement joins TRBV12-3 or TRBV12-4 to TRBJ2-1, with D possibly TRBD2 on 5 matching bases. The V gene lost 1 base and the J gene lost 10 bases, with 11 bases spanning the gap. This CDR3 comprises 13 residues. CDR3: CASSLDGEAEQFF. Written as DNA, the CDR3 is TGTGCCAGCAGTTTAGACGGGGAAGCAGAGCAGTTCTTC.

The V and J genes are TRBV7-2 and TRBJ1-5; unclear D gene. Trimming removed 1 base from V and 11 bases from J, with 9 bases in between. The CDR3 is 12 residues long. Per germline, CDR1 SGHTA and CDR2 FQGNSA. This chain's CDR3 is CASSLGGEAQHF. The CDR3 region has the DNA TGTGCCAGCAGCTTAGGTGGAGAAGCCCAGCATTTT.

This chain uses TRBV7-2 with TRBJ1-1, with D uncertain. This CDR3 contains 15 residues. Germline values: CDR1 SGHTA, CDR2 FQGNSA. Trimming cost V 0 bases and J 1 base, with 9 bases left between them. The CDR3 here is CASSLAHSTNTEAFF. The CDR3 nucleotides are TGTGCCAGCAGCTTAGCGCACAGTACGAACACTGAAGCTTTCTTT. The whole variable domain, filled in from reference TRBV7-2 and TRBJ1-1, reads GAGVSQSPSNKVTEKGKDVELRCDPISGHTALYWYRQSLGQGLEFLIYFQGNSAPDKSGLPSDRFSAERTGGSVSTLTIQRTQQEDSAVYLCASSLAHSTNTEAFFGQGTRLTVV.

This chain joins TRBV3-1 (or the pseudogene TRBV3-2) and TRBJ2-1; 8 positions match TRBD1. Trimming took 4 bases from V and 9 from J; bases not matched to a gene: 2. The CDR3 extends over 12 amino acids. CDR1 is LGHDT and CDR2 is YNNKEL in the germline V gene (reference sequence). The CDR3 DNA reads TGTGCCAGCAGCCCAGGGGGCACTGAGCAGTTCTTC. Translating it yields CASSPGGTEQFF.

This sequence joins TRBV19 and TRBJ2-7, with 7 bases lining up with TRBD2. Germline CDR1 LNHDA, CDR2 SQIVND (reference sequence). The ends lost 6 bases at V and 3 bases at J; junction bases unmatched: 2. There are 12 residues in the CDR3. CDR3 sequence: CASSGGSYEQYF. The CDR3 DNA sequence: TGTGCCAGTAGCGGGGGGAGCTACGAGCAGTACTTC.

The chain joins TRBV18 to TRBJ2-3; D is undetermined. The germline gives CDR1 KGHSH, CDR2 LQKENI. This CDR3 is 14 amino acids long. Trimming shortened V by 2 bases and J by 0 bases, and 6 bases separated the two germline ends. The CDR3 reads CASSPGPSTDTQYF. The DNA of the CDR3 is TGTGCCAGCTCACCAGGCCCTAGCACAGATACGCAGTATTTT.

This chain connects TRBV6-5 to TRBJ2-1; 9 positions agree with TRBD2. Germline CDR1 MNHEY, CDR2 SVGAGI. The CDR3 sequence is 15 residues long. Trimming removed 7 bases from V and 5 bases from J; junction bases left unmatched: 9. This CDR3 is CASTPPGLANNEQFF. In nucleotides, the CDR3 is TGTGCCAGCACCCCCCCGGGACTAGCAAACAATGAGCAGTTCTTC.

The chain links TRBV9 to TRBJ2-3, with TRBD1 matching over 7 bases. Germline CDR1 is SGDLS and CDR2 is YYNGEE. The length of the CDR3 is 16 residues. With 1 base clipped from V and 0 bases from J, the junction kept 5 bases outside the gene matches. This CDR3 reads CASSVLTGISTDTQYF. The CDR3 region has the DNA TGTGCCAGCAGCGTATTGACAGGGATTAGCACAGATACGCAGTATTTT.

The chain links TRBV28 to TRBJ1-2, with TRBD1 matching 8 bases. Trimming cost V 3 bases and J 4 bases; bases outside gene matches: 4. The CDR3 is made up of 14 amino acids. Germline V lookup: CDR1 MDHEN, CDR2 SYDVKM. CDR3 region: CASSFGQGRYGYTF. The CDR3 coding sequence is TGTGCCAGCAGTTTCGGACAGGGACGCTATGGCTACACCTTC.

The chain has TRBV10-3 and TRBJ1-6; a possible D gene is TRBD1 (6 bases). V was cut by 9 bases and J by 7 bases, with 10 bases left in between. CDR3 length: 12 amino acids. In germline, CDR1 is ENHRY, CDR2 SYGVKD. The CDR3 spells CAIRQENSPLHF. CDR3 coding DNA: TGTGCCATTCGACAGGAAAATTCACCCCTCCACTTT.

The rearrangement uses TRBV5-6 and TRBJ2-7; possibly TRBD1 for D (5 bases). CDR1 SGHDT and CDR2 YYEEEE come from the germline V gene. The CDR3 sequence is 16 residues long. The V end lost 8 bases, the J end lost 0 bases, and 21 bases lay between the germline ends. The CDR3 nucleotides are TGTGCCAGTCACAGCCATGTAGGGGCGTTCTCCTACGAGCAGTACTTC. It is translated as CASHSHVGAFSYEQYF.

Here the CDR3 reads CASRETDIANYGYTF. As DNA, the CDR3 is TGCGCCAGCAGAGAGACAGATATAGCTAACTATGGCTACACCTTC. This chain uses TRBV5-1 with TRBJ1-2, with a possible D match to TRBD1 (5 bases). V was clipped by 5 bases and J by 0 bases, with 14 bases between them. Germline CDR1 is SGHRS and CDR2 is YFSETQ. The CDR3 has 15 residues.

This chain joins TRBV28 and TRBJ2-7; the match to TRBD1 covers 7 bases. Germline trimming cut 4 bases from V and 3 bases from J; bases unmatched to any gene: 3. The germline CDR1 and CDR2 sequences are MDHEN and SYDVKM. This CDR3 contains 13 residues. CDR3 protein: CASSSGQNYEQYF. The CDR3 nucleotides are TGTGCCAGCAGTTCGGGACAGAACTACGAGCAGTACTTC.

J is TRBJ1-2 and V is TRBV19; D ambiguous. This CDR3 has 13 amino acids. Germline CDR1 is LNHDA and CDR2 is SQIVND (reference sequence). The ends were cut back, 5 bases at V and 9 bases at J, with 16 bases in the middle. Written as DNA, the CDR3 is TGTGCCAGTAGTGAAGGACGGAGGTTTAGCTACACCTTC. Its protein product is CASSEGRRFSYTF.

V usage is TRBV4-3 and J usage is TRBJ2-5; possibly TRBD2 for D (5 bases). The CDR3 extends over 12 amino acids. V lost 0 bases, J lost 7 bases, and 6 bases lay in between. Germline CDR1 LGHNA, CDR2 YSLEER. The CDR3 region is CASSQDRGTQYF. The CDR3 DNA reads TGCGCCAGCAGCCAAGATCGGGGGACCCAGTACTTC.

On this clone: Other DNA variants within this sample encode the same CDR3. The DNA for the CDR3 is TGTGCCTGGAGTGGGCAGAACACCGGGGAGCTGTTTTTT. Protein: CAWSGQNTGELFF. The chain carries TRBV30 and TRBJ2-2; D not certain. V was clipped by 1 base and J by 1 base, with 4 bases between them. Germline assignment: CDR1 GTSNPN and CDR2 SVGIG (reference sequence). This CDR3 is 13 amino acids long.

This clone was seen many times. V gene TRBV7-9 combines with J gene TRBJ1-2; tentative D call: TRBD1 (5 bases). Germline values: CDR1 SEHNR, CDR2 FQNEAQ (reference sequence). This CDR3 is built from 12 residues. V dropped 5 bases and J dropped 10 bases, with 14 bases sitting between them. CDR3 loop: CASSTTGFDYTF. CDR3 bases: TGTGCCAGCAGCACCACAGGCTTTGACTACACCTTC. The full variable domain, rest sourced from reference TRBV7-9 and TRBJ1-2, is DTGVSQNPRHKITKRGQNVTFRCDPISEHNRLYWYRQTLGQGPEFLTYFQNEAQLEKSRLLSDRFSAERPKGSFSTLEIQRTEQGDSAMYLCASSTTGFDYTFGSGTRLTVV.

This chain links TRBV4-3 with TRBJ2-1; weak D call: TRBD2 (6 bases). This CDR3 contains 14 residues. Germline CDR1 reads LGHNA; CDR2 reads YSLEER. Trimming pared 3 bases from V and 9 bases from J, leaving 15 bases between. The CDR3 reads CASSQDYGGSEQFF. The CDR3 nucleotides are TGCGCCAGCAGCCAGGACTACGGGGGTTCTGAGCAGTTCTTC.

V and J are TRBV28 and TRBJ1-4; a weak D match, TRBD1 (5 bases). CDR3 length: 14 residues. CDR1 MDHEN and CDR2 SYDVKM come from the germline V gene. V lost 6 bases to trimming and J lost 8 bases, with 16 bases between them. The CDR3 region has the DNA TGTGCCAGCAGACCTGGCAGGGCAACAGAAAAACTGTTTTTT. Translating gives CASRPGRATEKLFF.